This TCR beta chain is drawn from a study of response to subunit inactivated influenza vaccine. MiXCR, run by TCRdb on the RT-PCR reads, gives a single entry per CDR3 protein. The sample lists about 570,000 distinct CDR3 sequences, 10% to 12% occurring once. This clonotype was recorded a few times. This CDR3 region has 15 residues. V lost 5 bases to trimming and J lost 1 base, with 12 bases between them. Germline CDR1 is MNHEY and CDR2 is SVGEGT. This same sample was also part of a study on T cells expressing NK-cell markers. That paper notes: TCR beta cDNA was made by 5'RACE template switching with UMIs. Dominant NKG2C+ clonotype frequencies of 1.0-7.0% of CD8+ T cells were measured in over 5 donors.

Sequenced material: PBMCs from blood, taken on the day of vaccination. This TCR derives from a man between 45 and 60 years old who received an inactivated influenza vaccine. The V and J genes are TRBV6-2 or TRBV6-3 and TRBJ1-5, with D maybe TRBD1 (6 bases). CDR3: CASSREGGSNQPQHF. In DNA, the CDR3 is TGTGCCAGCAGTCGTGAGGGGGGGAGCAATCAGCCCCAGCATTTT.